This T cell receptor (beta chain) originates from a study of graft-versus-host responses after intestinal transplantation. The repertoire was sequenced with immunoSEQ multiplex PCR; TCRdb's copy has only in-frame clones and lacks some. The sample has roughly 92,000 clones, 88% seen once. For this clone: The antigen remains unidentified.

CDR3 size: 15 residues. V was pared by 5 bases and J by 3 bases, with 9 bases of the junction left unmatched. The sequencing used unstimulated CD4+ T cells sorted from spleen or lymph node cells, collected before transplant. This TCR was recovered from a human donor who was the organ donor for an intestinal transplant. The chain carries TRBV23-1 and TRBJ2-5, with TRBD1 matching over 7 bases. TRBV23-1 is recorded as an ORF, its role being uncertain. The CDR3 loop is CASSGPGQYEETQYF. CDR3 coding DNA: TGCGCCAGCAGTGGACCGGGACAGTATGAAGAGACCCAGTACTTC.